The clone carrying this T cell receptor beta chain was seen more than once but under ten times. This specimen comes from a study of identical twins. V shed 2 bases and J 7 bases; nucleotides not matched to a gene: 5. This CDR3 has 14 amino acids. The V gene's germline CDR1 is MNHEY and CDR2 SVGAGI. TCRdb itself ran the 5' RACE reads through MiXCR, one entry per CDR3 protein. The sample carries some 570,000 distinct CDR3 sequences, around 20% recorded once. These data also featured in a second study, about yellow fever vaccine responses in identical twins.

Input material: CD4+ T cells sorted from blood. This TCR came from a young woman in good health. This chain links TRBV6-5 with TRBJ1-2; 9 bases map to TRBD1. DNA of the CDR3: TGTGCCAGCAGTTACGCGGACAGGGGTGGTGGCTACACCTTC. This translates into CASSYADRGGGYTF.